Shown below are 4 T cell receptor beta chains from a single sample sequenced in a study of CD8 T cells in ankylosing spondylitis. TCRdb re-called the 5' RACE reads through MiXCR, storing one row per CDR3 protein. The sample includes 250,000 to 300,000 distinct CDR3 sequences, around 20% seen only once; the top ten take roughly 8%. Specimen: blood, either unsorted or a sorted T cell fraction (not recorded which). The receptors derive from a male donor with ankylosing spondylitis or in good health (not recorded which).

The sample holds many counts of this clonotype. The V and J genes are TRBV29-1 and TRBJ2-1, with 10 bases that match TRBD2. This CDR3 spans 15 amino acids. The V segment lost 1 base and the J segment 8 bases; nucleotides outside the gene matches: 8. Germline V gene lookup returns CDR1 SQVTM and CDR2 ANQGSEA. CDR3 residues: CSVEAVASGSDEQFF. CDR3 bases: TGCAGCGTTGAAGCGGTGGCTAGCGGGAGTGATGAGCAGTTCTTC.

The chain carries TRBV7-6 and TRBJ2-3; 13 nucleotides agree with TRBD2. V shed 4 bases and J 2 bases; nucleotides not matched to a gene: 3. This CDR3 is 16 amino acids long. Per germline, CDR1 SGHVS and CDR2 FNYEAQ. The CDR3 here is CASSSGLAGNTDTQYF. CDR3 in DNA: TGTGCCAGCAGCTCGGGACTAGCGGGAAACACAGATACGCAGTATTTT.

This clonotype was observed many times. The CDR3 coding sequence is TGTGCCACCAGCAGACCCTTGGGACTAGCGGGAGAACGGGACACAGATACGCAGTATTTT. Its protein product is CATSRPLGLAGERDTDTQYF. The chain carries TRBV15 and TRBJ2-3, with 14 bases lining up with TRBD2. The V segment lost 2 bases and the J segment 2 bases; nucleotides outside the gene matches: 12. The CDR3 has 20 residues. Per the germline V gene, CDR1 is LNHNV and CDR2 is YYDKDF (reference sequence). Full variable domain (outside the CDR3, taken from reference TRBV15 and TRBJ2-3): DAMVIQNPRYQVTQFGKPVTLSCSQTLNHNVMYWYQQKSSQAPKLLFHYYDKDFNNEADTPDNFQSRRPNTSFCFLDIRSPGLGDTAMYLCATSRPLGLAGERDTDTQYFGPGTRLTVL.

This clonotype was detected many times. The chain uses TRBV5-1 and TRBJ1-1; possibly TRBD1 for D (6 bases). This CDR3 comprises 12 residues. Trimming removed 4 bases at V and 7 bases at J, with 11 bases between. Germline V CDR1 and CDR2: SGHRS, YFSETQ. The CDR3 DNA reads TGCGCCAGCAGCCCGGACAGAAATGAAGCTTTCTTT. Translating it yields CASSPDRNEAFF.